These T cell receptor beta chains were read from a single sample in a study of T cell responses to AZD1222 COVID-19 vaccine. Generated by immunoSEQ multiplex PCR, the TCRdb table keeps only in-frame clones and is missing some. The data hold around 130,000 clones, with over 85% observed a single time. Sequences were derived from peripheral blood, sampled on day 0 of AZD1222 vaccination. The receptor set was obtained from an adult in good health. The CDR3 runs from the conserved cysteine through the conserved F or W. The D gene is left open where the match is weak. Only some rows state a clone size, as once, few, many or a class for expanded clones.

DNA: TGTGCCAGCAGTCTACAGCTGGGGGAGACCCAGTACTTC
CDR3: CASSLQLGETQYF
J: TRBJ2-5
length: 13
D: -
size: -
V: TRBV12-3/TRBV12-4

DNA: TGTGCCAGCACTTCCGGGGCTAGCACAGATACGCAGTATTTT
CDR3: CASTSGASTDTQYF
J: TRBJ2-3
length: 14
D: -
size: -
V: TRBV25-1

DNA: TGTGCCAGTAGATCCTCCCTAGCGGGAAGGCTCCATGATACGCAGTATTTT
CDR3: CASRSSLAGRLHDTQYF
J: TRBJ2-3
length: 17
D: TRBD2
size: -
V: TRBV19

DNA: TGTGCCAGTAGTATTTTGGTCAGATCGAAAGTAGCTTTCTTT
CDR3: CASSILVRSKVAFF
J: TRBJ1-1
length: 14
D: -
size: -
V: TRBV19

DNA: TGTGCCAGTAGTTCTCAAAGGCTCGTAACTAACTATGGCTACACCTTC
CDR3: CASSSQRLVTNYGYTF
J: TRBJ1-2
length: 16
D: -
size: once
V: TRBV19

DNA: TGCGCCAGCAGCTTGGGACAGGGAGGGCCATATGGCTACACCTTC
CDR3: CASSLGQGGPYGYTF
J: TRBJ1-2
length: 15
D: TRBD1
size: -
V: TRBV5-1

DNA: TGTGCCAGCTCACCGGGGGACATGAACACCGGGGAGCTGTTTTTT
CDR3: CASSPGDMNTGELFF
J: TRBJ2-2
length: 15
D: -
size: -
V: TRBV18

DNA: TGTGCCAGCAGGCAAAGGACAGGTCCCTATGGCTACACCTTC
CDR3: CASRQRTGPYGYTF
J: TRBJ1-2
length: 14
D: TRBD1
size: once
V: TRBV2

DNA: TGTGCCAGCAGCCCCCGGGCTCCGATTAACTATGGCTACACCTTC
CDR3: CASSPRAPINYGYTF
J: TRBJ1-2
length: 15
D: -
size: -
V: TRBV6-2/TRBV6-3

DNA: TGTGCCAGCAGCCAAGCAACATGGGACAGGGACTTCTACGAGCAGTACTTC
CDR3: CASSQATWDRDFYEQYF
J: TRBJ2-7
length: 17
D: TRBD1
size: -
V: TRBV3-1/TRBV3-2

DNA: TGCGCCAGCAGAATTCCCCCCGTAGCAGGCTACACCTTC
CDR3: CASRIPPVAGYTF
J: TRBJ1-2
length: 13
D: -
size: -
V: TRBV5-1

DNA: TGCGCCAGCAGTGATAGGGACAAACTGTTTTTT
CDR3: CASSDRDKLFF
J: TRBJ1-4
length: 11
D: -
size: few
V: TRBV10-2

DNA: TGTGCCAGCAGTCCGGACAGGGCGGTTCAGCCCCAGCATTTT
CDR3: CASSPDRAVQPQHF
J: TRBJ1-5
length: 14
D: TRBD1
size: -
V: TRBV6-5

DNA: TGTGCCAGTAGTGTAACGGGACAGGGGAATCAGCCCCAGCATTTT
CDR3: CASSVTGQGNQPQHF
J: TRBJ1-5
length: 15
D: TRBD1
size: -
V: TRBV19

DNA: TGCAGCGTTGGGACGGGGAACACTGAAGCTTTCTTT
CDR3: CSVGTGNTEAFF
J: TRBJ1-1
length: 12
D: -
size: -
V: TRBV29-1

DNA: TGTGCCAGCAGCGTAGAAACCGGGCGAGGGGCCAACGTCCTGACTTTC
CDR3: CASSVETGRGANVLTF
J: TRBJ2-6
length: 16
D: -
size: once
V: TRBV9

DNA: TGCGCCAGCAGTTCGAGCTGGGACAGGACCTTGAACACTGAAGCTTTCTTT
CDR3: CASSSSWDRTLNTEAFF
J: TRBJ1-1
length: 17
D: TRBD1
size: -
V: TRBV5-1

DNA: TGTGCCAGCAGCCATATTCTACAGGGAAACTCTGGAAACACCATATATTTT
CDR3: CASSHILQGNSGNTIYF
J: TRBJ1-3
length: 17
D: -
size: once
V: TRBV3-1/TRBV3-2

DNA: TGCGCCAGCAGCCCACACGGGACAGGGAGGACCTACGAGCAGTACTTC
CDR3: CASSPHGTGRTYEQYF
J: TRBJ2-7
length: 16
D: TRBD1
size: -
V: TRBV4-1

DNA: TGTGCCAGCAGCTTAGCCCTCTTGACCCACGCAGCTTTCTTT
CDR3: CASSLALLTHAAFF
J: TRBJ1-1
length: 14
D: -
size: -
V: TRBV11-2

DNA: TGTGCCAGCAGCAGGACAGGGAACTATGGCTACACCTTC
CDR3: CASSRTGNYGYTF
J: TRBJ1-2
length: 13
D: TRBD1
size: -
V: TRBV14

DNA: TGTGCCAGCAGCTTGGGGACAGGGACGGTGAACACTGAAGCTTTCTTT
CDR3: CASSLGTGTVNTEAFF
J: TRBJ1-1
length: 16
D: TRBD1
size: few
V: TRBV5-6

DNA: TGTGCCAGCAGCGAGGGGGACTCTGGAAACACCATATATTTT
CDR3: CASSEGDSGNTIYF
J: TRBJ1-3
length: 14
D: -
size: few
V: TRBV7-8

DNA: TGTGCCAGCAGCCAAGAAGCATTCTATGGCTACACCTTC
CDR3: CASSQEAFYGYTF
J: TRBJ1-2
length: 13
D: -
size: -
V: TRBV4-2

DNA: TGTGCCAGCAGTTCCCGGACTTGGGGCAATCAGCCCCAGCATTTT
CDR3: CASSSRTWGNQPQHF
J: TRBJ1-5
length: 15
D: -
size: -
V: TRBV27

DNA: TGTGCCAGCAGCGTAGGAGGGGGCGATGGCTACACCTTC
CDR3: CASSVGGGDGYTF
J: TRBJ1-2
length: 13
D: TRBD1
size: -
V: TRBV5-4

DNA: TGTGCCAGCAGTGAAGGGCGACGCGCCGGGGAGCTGTTTTTT
CDR3: CASSEGRRAGELFF
J: TRBJ2-2
length: 14
D: -
size: -
V: TRBV6-1

DNA: TGTGCCAGCAGTGACTCTGCGGGGGGGAGCACAGATACGCAGTATTTT
CDR3: CASSDSAGGSTDTQYF
J: TRBJ2-3
length: 16
D: TRBD2
size: -
V: TRBV6-4

DNA: TGCGCCAGCAGGCTGCCCTCAGGGGCAGAAGATTCACCCCTCCACTTT
CDR3: CASRLPSGAEDSPLHF
J: TRBJ1-6
length: 16
D: -
size: few
V: TRBV5-1

DNA: TGTGCCAGCAGCTACGGGGTTAGGACTGCTGGAAACACCATATATTTT
CDR3: CASSYGVRTAGNTIYF
J: TRBJ1-3
length: 16
D: -
size: few
V: TRBV7-8

DNA: TGTGCCATCAGTGAGACGGTAGGGCGAAATTCACCCCTCCACTTT
CDR3: CAISETVGRNSPLHF
J: TRBJ1-6
length: 15
D: -
size: -
V: TRBV10-3

DNA: TGTGCCAGCAGCTCCGGACTAGCTCGAGAGACCCAGTACTTC
CDR3: CASSSGLARETQYF
J: TRBJ2-5
length: 14
D: TRBD2
size: -
V: TRBV5-6

DNA: TGTGCCAGCAGCCAGGGACAGGGAGGAAACACCATATATTTT
CDR3: CASSQGQGGNTIYF
J: TRBJ1-3
length: 14
D: TRBD1
size: -
V: TRBV3-1/TRBV3-2

DNA: TGTGCCAGCAGTAAGCCCGGGACAGCCCCCTACGAGCAGTACTTC
CDR3: CASSKPGTAPYEQYF
J: TRBJ2-7
length: 15
D: TRBD1
size: few
V: TRBV5-6

DNA: TGTGCCAGCAGTTACTCCGGGGCTAGCAATCAGCCCCAGCATTTT
CDR3: CASSYSGASNQPQHF
J: TRBJ1-5
length: 15
D: -
size: -
V: TRBV6-5